The sequence of this T cell receptor beta chain was determined in a study of cytomegalovirus exposure and HLA in healthy donors (dated by TCRdb to the late 2010s). For context, the study as a whole: In an earlier analysis of about 560 of the donors, less than 350 Gb of sequence data and about 110 million unique TCR beta sequences from about 180 million T cells were reported. Besides the first cohort of approximately 670 subjects, a separate validation cohort made up of roughly 130 different subjects was used. Of the roughly 400 genotyped donors, about 84% fell in the genetic ancestry cluster associated with self-reported Caucasian donors. Because of strong linkage in the cohort, four to six DR-DQ haplotypes were treated as single units for association and clustering. The later analysis used no new phenotypic data to find candidate immune exposures, relying instead on TCR beta sequences and their occurrence across donors. Donor age, sex, ethnicity and CMV serostatus were compiled together with the repertoire data. To predict cytomegalovirus infection status, the study combined high-throughput TCR immunosequencing, statistical association of individual TCRs with disease status, and machine learning. The study aimed to test whether cataloging public T cell receptors could reveal signatures of past pathogen exposure. The T cell repertoires of 550 to 850 subjects were profiled by immunosequencing and related to cytomegalovirus serostatus. An earlier analysis of approximately 580 of the donors used high-throughput TCR beta sequencing to judge whether each TCR beta V gene segment behaved as functional or pseudogenic. All discovery cohort repertoires had been generated on a single sequencing platform. The number of donors typed differed by locus, with 629-630 for A, B, C, DRB1 and DQB1, around 560 for DQA1, 600 to 610 for DPA1, and around 450 for DPB1. A later genetic analysis used genome-wide SNP genotypes for about 60% of the roughly 670 donors, treating that subset as a discovery cohort. About 310 gigabases of sequencing data and tens of millions of unique TCR sequences were included in an early release covering roughly 600 HLA-typed donors. A later analysis re-analyzed previously published TCR beta repertoires from roughly 600 donors and added high-resolution HLA genotyping to study TCR occurrence patterns. Across approximately 420 genotyped donors of the cohort, an average of about 240,000 unique TCR beta nucleotide sequences per donor were sequenced, and 15% to 20% of those sequences were non-productive. HLA typing included class I and class II loci at four-digit resolution. General findings and caveats noted by the study authors: Compared with the 666-donor mean, donors in an Asian-associated ancestry cluster had fewer N-insertions in productive TCRs, according to a later genetic analysis. A later analysis found that most CMV-associated TCR beta chains appeared HLA-restricted, with HLA associations seemingly driven largely by CMV exposure. In vitro tests confirmed that a few of the cytomegalovirus-associated TCR beta chains recognize cytomegalovirus antigens. In an earlier analysis of 500 to 650 of the donors, most TCR beta V segments appeared in productive rearrangements about 87% or about 30% of the time, broadly matching IMGT annotations. HLA typing was unavailable for some donors at each locus, so association tests used only the typed subset. Roughly uniform sequencing depth across donors was assumed in presence/absence analyses, although this assumption may not hold. Compared with equally common non-associated chains, HLA-associated TCR beta chains in a later analysis were more clonally expanded and had lower generation probabilities. At a false discovery rate of 0.05, a later analysis linked approximately 18,000 TCR beta sequences to specific HLA alleles. The 87-base-pair reads could not distinguish some IMGT-functional V segments, including TRBV6-2 and TRBV6-3, so those segments were excluded. The authors suggested that the approach could potentially be extended to other disease states and immunological phenotypes. In both the original and validation cohorts, the classifier was reported to diagnose cytomegalovirus status with high specificity and sensitivity. The sequencing pipeline was judged likely to have produced a cluster of highly shared sequence variants as a technical artifact. This cohort had only TCR beta chains sequenced, and the lack of alpha or paired-chain data limited which features could be detected. Because counts were too low, about 18 rarely observed V segments, including chromosome 9 orphons, were excluded from the earlier analysis of around 590 of the donors. The study gave a list of about 150 TCR beta chains associated with cytomegalovirus. Across donors, most TCR sequences were observed very rarely, whereas some public TCRs were present in many individuals. When HLA alleles, especially DR and DQ, strongly co-occurred, TCR associations were difficult to assign to individual alleles. A later analysis found that TCR association rates varied across HLA loci, with DRB1 alleles showing the most associated TCRs and HLA-C alleles the fewest. CMV serostatus was the only immune exposure information available for the cohort. A further reported finding was that TCR beta sequences accurately predicted the HLA-A and HLA-B alleles for most subjects in the first cohort. A later genetic analysis associated a missense DCLRE1C variant with V-gene and J-gene trimming of TCR beta chains, and an independent cohort replicated the association. In a later analysis, several top co-occurrence clusters were reported to appear linked to parvovirus B19, influenza, CMV and Epstein-Barr virus. Correlated functional status among segregating V segments might be attributable to linkage disequilibrium, but an unknown experimental factor could not be ruled out.

Library preparation used the immunoSEQ multiplex PCR assay. For the multiplex PCR, a mixture combining 60 forward primers for TCR Vbeta segments and 13 reverse primers for TCR Jbeta segments was used. Amplification of the CDR3 region of rearranged TCR beta genes was performed with a multiplex PCR assay on genomic DNA. The Illumina HiSeq System was used to sequence the amplified TCR beta libraries as 87-base-pair reads. On the study's bioinformatics: A later analysis tallied tens of millions of unique TCR beta chains across the 650 to 750 repertoires, and about 10 million of those chains were shared by two or more donors. A nearest-neighbor algorithm error-corrected the raw reads and collapsed the reads into unique sequences, merging closely related sequences to remove PCR and sequencing errors. V, D and J gene segments were assigned by aligning CDR3 sequences to IMGT reference sequences. Each retained sequence needed at least a six-nucleotide match to both a V gene segment and a J gene segment. A rearrangement was called productive if the CDR3 had no stop codons and remained in frame with V and J, and every other rearrangement was called non-productive. Following IMGT convention, CDR3 was defined as the stretch from the second conserved V-encoded cysteine to the conserved J-encoded phenylalanine. The earlier analysis of about 610 of the donors excluded sequences that lacked an unambiguous match to a single V gene segment. An earlier analysis of fewer than 650 of the donors classified V segments as functional when productive rearrangements were above 56.7% and as segregating when the standard deviation between donors was above 5%. A statistical classification framework was built for diagnosing cytomegalovirus status from the catalog of TCR beta chain sequences. In a later analysis, V and J genes were assigned by comparing TCR nucleotide sequences against IMGT/GENE-DB human TR gene sequences. In a later analysis, CDR3 sequences and most-parsimonious VDJ recombination scenarios were assigned using the TCRdist pipeline. In a later analysis, each TCR beta chain was defined by its CDR3 amino acid sequence together with its V-gene family, and reads without a unique V-gene family were excluded. To address suspected cross-contamination and a sequencing artifact, a later analysis removed approximately 600 highly shared, low-generation-probability nucleotide sequences. A later analysis calculated a clonal expansion index for each public chain from normalized within-repertoire ranks of inferred template counts. In a later analysis, generation probabilities were computed with a VDJ recombination model fitted to out-of-frame rearrangements, and the resulting probabilities were checked against IGoR. A later analysis scored TCR-TCR, TCR-HLA and TCR-CMV co-occurrence with hypergeometric tests, applying a repertoire-size bias correction to TCR pairs. In a later analysis, false discovery rates were estimated by permuting HLA or CMV assignments 20 times. In a later analysis, co-occurring TCRs were grouped with DBSCAN, and TCRdist sequence similarity was added when clustering was performed within HLA-allele-positive subsets. Repertoires with fewer than 30,000 or more than 120,000 public chains were left out of co-occurrence clustering, as were a few repertoires with anomalous nucleotide sharing. Held by TCRdb, this immuneACCESS table contains in-frame sequences only and omits some clones. Under half of the omission traces to an unresolved V gene where checked; the cause of the rest is unknown. V, J and clone size derive from that table, while D and trimming were established from the DNA sequence. Present in this sample are roughly 99,000 clones, about four fifths of which were seen just once. 3% to 4% of the sample comes from the top ten.

A distance of 22 bases separates the germline ends of V and J, which lose 5 bases and 5 bases respectively. According to the germline V gene (reference sequence), CDR1 reads LNHDA and CDR2 reads SQIVND. The CDR3 runs 17 residues from the cysteine to the phenylalanine. Only the CDR3 DNA stays, 51 bases, in frame from base 1. A remark on this clone: The antigen it recognizes is unknown. The record has no base qualities; no much larger clone is one base away.

The cohort was made up of 666 healthy bone marrow donors. All cohort members were sampled while nominally healthy, although unrecorded immune exposures were likely present. The donor was CMV seronegative and belonged to the group of 352 seronegative cohort members. A peripheral blood sample was collected from each donor, and TCR beta sequencing was performed on peripheral blood mononuclear cells. Genomic DNA was extracted from the blood cell samples with the Qiagen DNeasy Blood Extraction Kit. The specimen was PBMCs. This chain joins TRBV19 to TRBJ1-5, with a weak D call of TRBD1 (5 bases match). The TCR sequence derives from a woman in her 40s in good health and CMV-seronegative. CDR3 loop: CASSPGSTALKYQPQHF. In nucleotide form, the sequence is TGTGCCAGTAGTCCCGGCTCGACAGCACTGAAATATCAGCCCCAGCATTTT.